This T cell receptor (beta chain) derives from a study of T cells in Graves' hyperthyroidism and ophthalmopathy. Study details: Any treatment followed the collection of peripheral blood at initial diagnosis.

Findings and caveats of the study: Stable hyperthyroidism and ophthalmopathy were separated using 13 V-J signatures.

Diagnostic decisions used clinical symptoms, serum thyroxine and TRAb, thyroid ultrasound and orbital computed tomography. Out of roughly 9.1 ml of fresh peripheral blood came the PBMCs. CDR3 length: 11 amino acids. CDR1 MDHEN and CDR2 SYDVKM come from the germline V gene. V was trimmed by 6 bases and J by 10 bases, leaving 7 bases between them. Amplified TCR beta CDR3 regions derived from RNA transcripts. First-round RT-PCR with HTBI primers amplified the TCR CDR3 region. TCRdb re-analysed the multiplex PCR reads in MiXCR, keeping a single row per CDR3 protein. This table holds fewer than 450,000 distinct CDR3 sequences, approximately 18% found once. In this sample, this clonotype turned up once. What it binds is unknown.

The chain is built from TRBV28 and TRBJ1-6; TRBD1 is a possible D gene (5 bases). This clonotype was obtained from a young woman with Graves' hyperthyroidism that later progressed to Graves' ophthalmopathy. Sequencing was performed on blood. The CDR3 DNA reads as TGTGCCAGCAGGGGGCTGTCACCCCTCCACTTT. Its protein product is CASRGLSPLHF. The full variable domain, with the rest looked up from reference TRBV28 and TRBJ1-6, is DVKVTQSSRYLVKRTGEKVFLECVQDMDHENMFWYRQDPGLGLRLIYFSYDVKMKEKGDIPEGYSVSREKKERFSLILESASTNQTSMYLCASRGLSPLHFGNGTRLTVT.